Presented here are 25 T cell receptor beta chains from one specimen sequenced in a study of blood T cell repertoires in COVID-19. Using immunoSEQ multiplex PCR, the repertoire was profiled, and TCRdb retains in-frame clones only, with some absent. In the table there are roughly 340,000 clones, roughly 89% of which are singletons. Sequences were obtained from peripheral blood. The source of these receptors is a young woman who had recovered from COVID-19.

This chain links TRBV30 with TRBJ2-1; 8 bases line up with TRBD1. Germline lookup yields CDR1 GTSNPN and CDR2 SVGIG (reference sequence). J lost 4 bases, V lost 1 base, and 3 bases had no gene match. The CDR3 consists of 14 residues. The CDR3 here is CAWSGGTGYNEQFF. The CDR3 nucleotides are TGTGCCTGGAGTGGTGGGACAGGTTACAATGAGCAGTTCTTC.

V usage is TRBV4-3 and J usage is TRBJ2-2; TRBD2 agrees at 13 bases. Looked up from germline, CDR1 is LGHNA and CDR2 is YSLEER. CDR3 length equals 19 residues. J lost 0 bases, V lost 0 bases, and 4 bases had no gene match. The CDR3 DNA reads as TGCGCCAGCAGCCAAGAAGCGGGACTAGCGGGGACGAACACCGGGGAGCTGTTTTTT. This gives the protein CASSQEAGLAGTNTGELFF.

The genes are TRBV7-2 and TRBJ1-5; D remains unclear. The CDR3 spans 13 residues. Trimming pared 1 base from V and 12 bases from J, leaving 13 bases between. Germline V gene lookup returns CDR1 SGHTA and CDR2 FQGNSA. CDR3 protein: CASSLGRTRDQHF. CDR3 nucleotides: TGTGCCAGCAGCTTAGGACGGACTAGGGACCAGCATTTT.

The chain joins TRBV21-1 to TRBJ2-5; the table calls TRBD2, which could not be checked here. TRBV21-1 is annotated as a pseudogene. The CDR3 is 18 amino acids. The CDR3 protein is CASSTLFGLAGIWETQYF. DNA for the CDR3: TGTGCCAGCAGCACCCTGTTCGGACTAGCGGGAATCTGGGAGACCCAGTACTTC.

CDR3 region: CASSPSAGYNEQFF. CDR3 sequence (DNA): TGTGCCAGCAGCCCATCGGCAGGCTACAATGAGCAGTTCTTC. This rearrangement joins TRBV7-9 to TRBJ2-1; D call uncertain. The CDR3 length is 14 residues. Trimming removed 5 bases at V and 3 bases at J, with 11 bases between. Germline V CDR1 and CDR2: SEHNR, FQNEAQ (reference sequence).

Here the CDR3 reads CATSDLIGGAFF. The CDR3 DNA reads as TGTGCCACCAGTGATTTGATAGGGGGAGCTTTCTTT. The chain recombines TRBV24-1 with TRBJ1-1, with a weak D call TRBD1 (6 bases). This CDR3 is 12 amino acids long. Germline V gene lookup returns CDR1 KGHDR and CDR2 SFDVKD. With 0 bases removed from V and 10 bases from J, the gap between germline ends came to 8 bases.

The chain recombines TRBV11-2 with TRBJ2-3, with a tentative D call TRBD1 (5 bases). The V end was cut by 5 bases, the J end by 0 bases, with 15 bases between. From germline, CDR1 is SGHAT and CDR2 FQNNGV. CDR3 size: 16 residues. The CDR3 sequence: CASSLRVFASTDTQYF. The CDR3 DNA sequence: TGTGCCAGCAGCCTCAGGGTTTTCGCTAGCACAGATACGCAGTATTTT.

The gene calls are TRBV30 and TRBJ1-6, with D unresolved. The germline V gene has CDR1 GTSNPN and CDR2 SVGIG (reference sequence). The CDR3 totals 15 residues. V was pared by 7 bases and J by 0 bases, with 13 bases between. CDR3 DNA sequence: TGTGCCTTGGCAGTCGGGAGCTCCTATAATTCACCCCTCCACTTT. Amino acid sequence: CALAVGSSYNSPLHF.

This clone has just a few counts. The chain has TRBV7-9 and TRBJ2-2; D might be TRBD2 (5 bases). The CDR3 is made up of 13 amino acids. Trimming took 7 bases from V and 5 from J, leaving 11 bases between them. Germline V CDR1 and CDR2: SEHNR, FQNEAQ (reference sequence). CDR3 in amino acids: CASILPGTGELFF. The CDR3 DNA follows: TGTGCCAGCATCCTCCCGGGGACCGGGGAGCTGTTTTTT.

V usage is TRBV18 and J usage is TRBJ2-3; 9 bases match TRBD2. Per germline, CDR1 KGHSH and CDR2 LQKENI. J lost 6 bases, V lost 3 bases, and 16 bases had no gene match. There are 18 residues in the CDR3. CDR3 sequence: CASSPRASGANTGDTQYF. The CDR3 DNA follows: TGTGCCAGCTCACCTCGGGCTAGCGGGGCCAATACGGGGGATACGCAGTATTTT.

V gene TRBV11-3 combines with J gene TRBJ2-5; TRBD2 is a possible D gene (6 bases). V lost 0 bases to trimming and J lost 5 bases, with 13 bases between them. This CDR3 region has 15 residues. The germline CDR1 and CDR2 sequences are SGHNT and YENEEA. The CDR3 region is CASSLDGSGWETQYF. The CDR3 region has the DNA TGTGCCAGCAGCTTAGATGGGAGCGGGTGGGAGACCCAGTACTTC.

This rearrangement joins TRBV7-6 to TRBJ2-3; 10 nucleotides line up with TRBD2. V dropped 5 bases and J dropped 3; count of bases not matched to a gene: 8. CDR1 is SGHVS, CDR2 FNYEAQ, per germline. The CDR3 totals 16 residues. Here the CDR3 reads CASSRAGGQLTDTQYF. As DNA, the CDR3 is TGTGCCAGCAGCCGAGCGGGGGGGCAGCTAACAGATACGCAGTATTTT.

This chain joins TRBV7-9 and TRBJ2-2, with D possibly TRBD1 on 5 matching bases. The CDR3 is made up of 14 amino acids. CDR1 SEHNR and CDR2 FQNEAQ come from the germline V gene (reference sequence). V was clipped by 5 bases and J by 6 bases, with 13 bases between them. CDR3 region: CASSQDSFPGELFF. The CDR3 DNA reads as TGTGCCAGCAGCCAAGACAGTTTCCCCGGGGAGCTGTTTTTT.

This CDR3 reads CASSLGGTGGGTDTQYF. The CDR3 DNA reads as TGTGCCAGCAGCTTAGGCGGGACAGGGGGAGGCACAGATACGCAGTATTTT. The J gene is TRBJ2-3, the V gene TRBV7-9; 11 bases fit TRBD1. V gave up 1 base and J gave up 1 base; unmatched junction bases: 4. CDR3 size: 17 residues. From germline, CDR1 is SEHNR and CDR2 FQNEAQ (reference sequence).

The V call is TRBV7-9, the J call TRBJ2-2; 7 bases agree with TRBD2. The V and J ends lost 3 bases and 6 bases, in that order; junction bases with no gene match: 7. CDR3 size: 15 residues. Looked up from germline, CDR1 is SEHNR and CDR2 is FQNEAQ (reference sequence). This chain's CDR3 is CASSLAGVRAGELFF. As DNA, the CDR3 is TGTGCCAGCAGCTTGGCGGGAGTAAGGGCCGGGGAGCTGTTTTTT.

This rearrangement joins TRBV7-9 to TRBJ2-2; 7 nucleotides agree with TRBD1. After removal of 3 bases from V and 1 base from J, the junction contained 2 bases not matched to a gene. CDR1 and CDR2 from the germline V gene are SEHNR and FQNEAQ (reference sequence). The CDR3 spans 15 residues. CDR3 amino acids: CASSLDRMNTGELFF. The CDR3 coding sequence is TGTGCCAGCAGCTTGGACAGGATGAACACCGGGGAGCTGTTTTTT.

The rearrangement joins TRBV7-9 to TRBJ1-2; 9 bases map to TRBD1. V trimming: 0 bases; J trimming: 2 bases; junction bases outside the gene matches: 10. Germline V gene lookup returns CDR1 SEHNR and CDR2 FQNEAQ (reference sequence). The CDR3 extends over 18 amino acids. CDR3 bases: TGTGCCAGCAGCTTAGCGGCCCGGGACAGGGTATTAAACTATGGCTACACCTTC. It yields the protein CASSLAARDRVLNYGYTF.

The chain uses TRBV7-2 and TRBJ2-1, with D perhaps TRBD2 (6 bases). The V and J ends lost 0 bases and 2 bases respectively, with 14 bases between them. The length of the CDR3 is 17 residues. CDR1 and CDR2 (germline): SGHTA, FQGNSA. The CDR3 coding sequence is TGTGCCAGCAGCTTAGCGCAGTCTAGCGAGCCCTACAATGAGCAGTTCTTC. Its translation is CASSLAQSSEPYNEQFF.

The V and J genes are TRBV6-5 and TRBJ1-2, with D possibly matching TRBD1 (5 bases). This CDR3 has 13 residues. Germline CDR1 and CDR2: MNHEY and SVGAGI. Trimming removed 4 bases at V and 6 bases at J, with 12 bases between. The CDR3 nucleotides are TGTGCCAGCAGTTCAGGGCTGTATCATGGCTACACCTTC. Translation: CASSSGLYHGYTF.

V is TRBV3-1 (or the pseudogene TRBV3-2) and J is TRBJ1-2, with D possibly matching TRBD1 (5 bases). The germline V gene has CDR1 LGHDT and CDR2 YNNKEL (reference sequence). This CDR3 is 16 amino acids long. The V end lost 2 bases, the J end lost 0 bases, and 13 bases lay between the germline ends. Here the CDR3 DNA reads TGTGCCAGCAGCCAACGCTCGGGGGGAACTAACTATGGCTACACCTTC. Translation gives CASSQRSGGTNYGYTF.

The chain employs TRBV14 and TRBJ2-2; tentatively, D is TRBD2 (6 bases). Germline CDR1 is SGHDN and CDR2 is FVKESK. There are 17 residues in the CDR3. Trimming removed 0 bases at V and 6 bases at J, with 17 bases between. The CDR3 loop is CASSQDWSGEGAGELFF. The CDR3 bases are TGTGCCAGCAGCCAAGACTGGTCGGGAGAGGGTGCCGGGGAGCTGTTTTTT.

As for this clone: The sample contains more than one DNA sequence encoding this CDR3. The chain joins TRBV18 to TRBJ2-5; D unclear. The V and J ends lost 3 bases and 1 base respectively, with 9 bases between them. The CDR3 extends over 14 amino acids. Germline V gene data show CDR1 as KGHSH and CDR2 as LQKENI. The CDR3 here is CASSPPSTQETQYF. The CDR3 DNA follows: TGTGCCAGCTCACCCCCGTCTACCCAAGAGACCCAGTACTTC. The full variable domain, completed using reference TRBV18 and TRBJ2-5, is NAGVMQNPRHLVRRRGQEARLRCSPMKGHSHVYWYRQLPEEGLKFMVYLQKENIIDESGMPKERFSAEFPKEGPSILRIQQVVRGDSAAYFCASSPPSTQETQYFGPGTRLLVL.

This chain links TRBV6-2 or TRBV6-3 with TRBJ2-1; 8 bases line up with TRBD2. Per the germline V gene, CDR1 is MNHEY and CDR2 is SVGEGT. J lost 4 bases, V lost 0 bases, and 8 bases had no gene match. The CDR3 is 17 amino acids. CDR3 sequence: CASSYSFSASGYNEQFF. CDR3 nucleotide sequence: TGTGCCAGCAGTTACTCGTTCTCTGCTAGCGGGTACAATGAGCAGTTCTTC.

CDR3 residues: CASSGSGKDNEQFF. The CDR3 coding sequence is TGTGCCAGCAGCGGGTCGGGTAAAGACAATGAGCAGTTCTTC. The chain uses TRBV9 and TRBJ2-1, with no clear D. V was cut by 3 bases and J by 5 bases, with 12 bases left in between. The CDR3 runs 14 residues. In germline, CDR1 is SGDLS, CDR2 YYNGEE.

The chain couples TRBV27 to TRBJ2-6; TRBD2 aligns across 11 bases. The CDR3 consists of 19 residues. V shed 7 bases, J shed 0 bases, and the junction held 11 bases outside the gene matches. The V gene's germline CDR1 is MNHEY and CDR2 SMNVEV (reference sequence). CDR3 DNA sequence: TGTGCCAGCACTAGAACTCTGACTAGCGGGGCCTCTGGGGCCAACGTCCTGACTTTC. It translates to CASTRTLTSGASGANVLTF.